A single T cell receptor beta chain is shown here with its context. Sorted-subset replicate PCRs used approximately 200 ng of genomic DNA. This amount corresponded to 25,000 to 30,000 T cell genomes. Sequenced by immunoSEQ multiplex PCR; TCRdb stores in-frame clones only, minus some. The repertoire includes around 600,000 clones, 95% to 98% of them detected once, and roughly 0.29% sits in the top ten. This sample was taken from a study of shared clonotypes between healthy human individuals. Overall study context: Donors were a couple of women and a few men aged 18 to 49.

CD45RO-negative, CCR7-positively selected cells formed the naive CD8 fraction, excluding terminally differentiated effector memory CD45RA+ cells. Everyone who donated was a Caucasian adult who lived in Nashville, Tennessee. Germline values: CDR1 SGDLS, CDR2 YYNGEE. V was shortened by 0 bases and J by 3 bases, with 7 bases between the two germline ends. The CDR3 has 13 amino acids. What was sequenced was naive CD8+ T cells sorted from blood. This receptor was taken from a man aged 25-40 years in good health. The chain links TRBV9 to TRBJ2-7, with no clear D. CDR3 amino acids: CASSVGHSYEQYF. The CDR3 region has the DNA TGTGCCAGCAGCGTAGGTCACAGCTACGAGCAGTACTTC.